These 5 T cell receptor beta chains originate from one sample sequenced in a study of blood T cell repertoires in COVID-19. The data were produced by immunoSEQ multiplex PCR, yet TCRdb's version contains in-frame clones alone and is incomplete. Counted here are approximately 110,000 clones, less than 85% occurring once; the ten biggest clones make up 0.75% to 0.9%. What was sequenced was peripheral blood. The receptors were gathered from a human donor with acute or convalescent COVID-19. The donor label of this sample is uncertain.

The CDR3 loop reads CASSQGFGGGRLTYNEQFF. In DNA form, the CDR3 reads TGCGCCAGCAGCCAAGGGTTCGGCGGGGGCCGACTAACTTACAATGAGCAGTTCTTC. The chain joins TRBV4-1 to TRBJ2-1; D possibly corresponds to TRBD2 (7 bases). Trimming stripped 1 base from V and 4 bases from J, with 23 bases between. Per germline, CDR1 MGHRA and CDR2 YSYEKL. The CDR3 consists of 19 residues.

V usage is TRBV30 and J usage is TRBJ1-2; possible D gene TRBD1, 5 bases. Germline V gene sequence: CDR1 GTSNPN, CDR2 SVGIG (reference sequence). V was shortened by 3 bases and J by 4 bases, with 12 bases between the two germline ends. There are 13 residues in the CDR3. CDR3: CAWRNTGSYGYTF. The CDR3 DNA sequence: TGTGCCTGGAGGAATACAGGATCCTATGGCTACACCTTC. Full variable domain (rest looked up from reference TRBV30 and TRBJ1-2): SQTIHQWPATLVQPVGSPLSLECTVEGTSNPNLYWYRQAAGRGLQLLFYSVGIGQISSEVPQNLSASRPQDRQFILSSKKLLLSDSGFYLCAWRNTGSYGYTFGSGTRLTVV.

The rearrangement links TRBV9 to TRBJ1-6; the D is unclear. Between the trimmed V and J ends, which lost 9 bases and 3 bases, there was a span of 10 bases. Germline CDR1 is SGDLS and CDR2 is YYNGEE. The CDR3 totals 13 residues. CDR3 DNA: TGTGCCACCCAGAAGAACTATAATTCACCCCTCCACTTT. Its protein product is CATQKNYNSPLHF.

V usage is TRBV7-9 and J usage is TRBJ2-1, with a possible D match to TRBD2 (5 bases). V lost 3 bases, J lost 9 bases, and 9 bases lay in between. Germline CDR1 is SEHNR and CDR2 is FQNEAQ (reference sequence). The CDR3 has 12 amino acids. CDR3 coding DNA: TGTGCCAGCAGCTTGAGGGTAGGTGAGCAGTTCTTC. It yields the protein CASSLRVGEQFF. Full variable domain (rest looked up from reference TRBV7-9 and TRBJ2-1): DTGVSQNPRHKITKRGQNVTFRCDPISEHNRLYWYRQTLGQGPEFLTYFQNEAQLEKSRLLSDRFSAERPKGSFSTLEIQRTEQGDSAMYLCASSLRVGEQFFGPGTRLTVL.

CDR3 bases: TGTGCCACCAGTGATTTTGGGGGGTCCGGAAACAATGAGCAGTTCTTC. Translating gives CATSDFGGSGNNEQFF. The chain carries TRBV24-1 and TRBJ2-1; D possibly corresponds to TRBD2 (6 bases). The germline V gene encodes CDR1 KGHDR and CDR2 SFDVKD. Trimming left V 1 base short and J 5 bases short, with 14 bases between. The CDR3 is made up of 16 amino acids.